These 5 T cell receptor beta chains originate from one sample sequenced in a study of identical twins. TCRdb used MiXCR to reprocess the 5' RACE reads, holding one entry per CDR3 protein. In the table there are approximately 670,000 distinct CDR3 sequences, approximately 6% of which are singletons. The sample was naive T cells sorted from blood. All receptors derive from a man between 18 and 29 years old in good health.

This clonotype was observed at least ten times. The chain carries TRBV20-1 and TRBJ2-4; TRBD2 matches 8 bases. CDR3 length equals 17 residues. V dropped 0 bases and J dropped 9; count of bases not matched to a gene: 16. Germline-derived CDR1 and CDR2 are DFQATT and SNEGSKA (reference sequence). The CDR3 is CSARDHATGTSVAIQYF. CDR3 bases: TGCAGTGCTAGAGACCATGCTACCGGGACTAGTGTGGCCATTCAGTACTTC.

This clonotype has a count of ten or more. This chain joins TRBV29-1 and TRBJ2-5; perhaps TRBD2 as D (5 bases). Trimming took off 8 bases at V and 2 bases at J, with 15 bases between the two ends. The CDR3 is made up of 13 amino acids. Germline CDR1 and CDR2: SQVTM and ANQGSEA. The CDR3: CSSWLAGQETQYF. The CDR3 nucleotides read TGCAGCTCCTGGCTAGCCGGACAAGAGACCCAGTACTTC.

This clonotype has only a few counts. CDR3 sequence reads: CASSLLPDYEQYV. CDR3 sequence (DNA): TGTGCCAGCAGCTTATTGCCAGACTACGAGCAGTACGTC. V is TRBV7-9 and J is TRBJ2-7; no clear D. The CDR3 covers 13 residues. V gave up 2 bases and J gave up 3 bases, with 8 bases separating them. Germline CDR1 and CDR2: SEHNR and FQNEAQ (reference sequence).

This clonotype has just a few counts. The V gene is TRBV4-1, the J gene TRBJ2-7; 8 bases are shared with TRBD1. This CDR3 has 16 amino acids. The germline CDR1 and CDR2 sequences are MGHRA and YSYEKL. The ends lost 2 bases at V and 3 bases at J; junction bases unmatched: 9. This chain's CDR3 is CASSQFLEQGVYEQYV. CDR3 in DNA: TGCGCCAGCAGCCAATTTTTAGAACAGGGGGTCTACGAGCAGTACGTC.

This clonotype has at least ten counts. The chain employs TRBV15 and TRBJ1-1; no clear D gene. CDR3 length: 12 residues. From germline, CDR1 is LNHNV and CDR2 YYDKDF (reference sequence). Trimming pared 6 bases from V and 5 bases from J, leaving 10 bases between. CDR3 amino acids: CATRGSETEAFF. CDR3 coding DNA: TGTGCCACCAGGGGGTCGGAGACTGAAGCTTTCTTT.